This TCR beta chain was sequenced for a study of regulatory T cells in long-lasting Graves disease. Overall study context: Antithyroid drug exposure in newly diagnosed Graves' patients had lasted under 3 months. Regarding the study as a whole: Persistent disease showed a preference for TRBV28, TRBJ1-2 and TRBJ2-5. Having only a small sample size may have limited accuracy.

V lost 1 base to trimming and J lost 7 bases; unmatched junction nucleotides: 11. The CDR3 is 17 residues long. The germline V gene has CDR1 MGHRA and CDR2 YSYEKL. Sample time point: newly diagnosed GD, antithyroid drugs for less than 3 months. The TCR library used RNA extracted from PBMCs. Collection of peripheral blood (about 10 milliliters) was done using EDTA tubes. This clonotype was seen a few times. Its antigen remains unknown. TCR beta libraries were built with iRepertoire HTBI primers and Arm-PCR of CDR3 regions. In TCRdb, the multiplex PCR reads were re-called with MiXCR into one record per CDR3 protein. The repertoire holds around 230,000 distinct CDR3 sequences, with approximately 16% as singletons.

The sequence was collected from a female donor with Graves disease. V usage is TRBV4-1 and J usage is TRBJ2-2; 8 bases fit TRBD2. Sample: peripheral blood mononuclear cells (PBMCs), taken at new diagnosis, from a patient treated with antithyroid drugs. CDR3 sequence reads: CASSQGPGLGAGGELFF. The CDR3 region has the DNA TGCGCCAGCAGCCAAGGGCCGGGACTAGGGGCGGGCGGGGAGCTGTTTTTT.